This record concerns one T cell receptor beta chain sequence. Its target is not known. Germline lookup yields CDR1 MGHRA and CDR2 YSYEKL. This CDR3 region has 14 residues. V dropped 3 bases and J dropped 2 bases, with 11 bases sitting between them. This specimen belongs to a study of OX40 agonist ivuxolimab in advanced cancers. Study details: A mean age of around 63 years, range about 20 to 79, was recorded, and approximately 80% were male. Around 40% of patients had received prior checkpoint inhibitor therapy.

General observations from the study: Antigens targeted by the expanded peripheral T cells were not determined. Circulating CD4+ and CD8+ T cells showed clonal expansion by week 6 at 0.1 to 3.0 mg/kg.

Here immunoSEQ multiplex PCR was the method, and the copy in TCRdb shows in-frame clones only, minus some. The table records about 26,000 clones, roughly 85% of them present only once. The sequence came from an adult with an advanced solid tumor such as melanoma, head and neck, liver or kidney cancer. Sample: CD4+ or CD8+ T cells sorted from blood, taken in a trial of the OX40 agonist ivuxolimab. The J gene is TRBJ2-7, the V gene TRBV4-1; tentative D call: TRBD1 (5 bases). The CDR3 sequence is CASSQVLGAYEQYF. DNA of the CDR3: TGCGCCAGCAGCCAGGTCCTAGGGGCCTACGAGCAGTACTTC.